Below are 3 T cell receptor beta chains sequenced from a single sample in a study of tumor-infiltrating lymphocytes in primary liver carcinoma. Co-extraction yielded RNA and DNA from approximately 22-30 mg of unsorted bulk tissue. The investigators made TCR beta cDNA from about 500 ng total RNA, using a constant-region primer. Slightly modified ARM-PCR, run as three nested multiplex PCR rounds, produced the TCR beta libraries. Use of TRBV1-TRBV30 forward primers with a C-beta reverse primer characterized the first two PCR rounds, which lasted approximately 11 cycles each. Using its own MiXCR run on the multiplex PCR reads, TCRdb lists one record per CDR3 protein. The sample shows roughly 120,000 distinct CDR3 sequences, around 60% of them seen only once. The specimen sequenced was liver tumor tissue from sampling region 3. Subset given: tumor region T3, left-lateral pole. The receptor set was obtained from a woman aged 55-70 years with primary liver carcinoma and hepatitis B virus infection.

Remarks on this clonotype: Possible read error: a much larger clone is one base away. J is TRBJ2-1 and V is TRBV12-3 or TRBV12-4; 12 nucleotides line up with TRBD2. CDR3 length: 16 amino acids. V was clipped by 3 bases and J by 5 bases; unmatched bases: 5. The CDR3 loop reads CASSFRTSGNHNEQFF. DNA for the CDR3: TGTGCCAGCAGTTTCCGGACTAGCGGGAACCACAATGAGCAGTTCTTC.

About this clonotype itself: A read error is possible here, since a much larger clone lies one base away. The chain links TRBV4-1 to TRBJ2-7; no firm D call. The CDR3 is 13 amino acids. Germline loops: CDR1 MGHRA, CDR2 YSYEKL. This CDR3 is CASSQVGTYEHYF. The CDR3 bases are TGCGCCAGCAGCCAAGTCGGCACCTACGAGCACTACTTC.

The gene calls are TRBV7-9 and TRBJ1-2; the match to TRBD1 covers 8 bases. The CDR3 totals 15 residues. Unmatched junction bases numbered 10, after V lost 2 bases and J lost 8 bases. CDR1 and CDR2 (germline): SEHNR, FQNEAQ (reference sequence). The CDR3 DNA reads as TGTGCCAGCAGCTTAAACTCGCAGGGGGCCCGCGGCTACACCTTC. The encoded protein is CASSLNSQGARGYTF. Looking up the rest from reference TRBV7-9 and TRBJ1-2 gives the full variable domain: DTGVSQNPRHKITKRGQNVTFRCDPISEHNRLYWYRQTLGQGPEFLTYFQNEAQLEKSRLLSDRFSAERPKGSFSTLEIQRTEQGDSAMYLCASSLNSQGARGYTFGSGTRLTVV.